This TCR beta chain was sequenced in a study of T cell responses to AZD1222 COVID-19 vaccine. Study as a whole: Recipients boosted at about 4 weeks or about 12 weeks are pooled. Findings and caveats of the study: Most donors were white British, females outnumbered males, and clonal diversity was possibly underestimated. Once two AZD1222 doses were given, Spike-specific TCR breadth and depth went up. Vaccine-associated CD4 TCRs spanned spike, dominant at 160-218 and 743-854.

Libraries were prepared by immunoSEQ multiplex PCR; TCRdb keeps only in-frame clonotypes and omits some of them. The sample lists about 130,000 clones; around 90% were seen once. Details on this clone: Its cognate antigen is unknown.

The sequence was obtained from an adult in good health. Source: peripheral blood, taken on day 0 of AZD1222 vaccination.

CDR3 sequence reads: CAISAGTGATSGANVLTF. The CDR3, as DNA: TGTGCCATCAGTGCCGGGACAGGGGCGACCTCTGGGGCCAACGTCCTGACTTTC. V gene TRBV10-3 combines with J gene TRBJ2-6, with 10 bases aligning to TRBD1. CDR3 length: 18 residues. The V and J ends lost 4 bases and 0 bases, in that order; junction bases with no gene match: 6. Germline loops: CDR1 ENHRY, CDR2 SYGVKD.